This TCR beta chain comes out of a study of blood T cells in healthy people across ages. This CDR3 has 17 residues. Germline lookup yields CDR1 LNHNV and CDR2 YYDKDF (reference sequence). V shed 0 bases and J 3 bases; nucleotides not matched to a gene: 7. A second PCR of 7 to 11 cycles used a sample-barcoded 5' primer and a J-beta primer mix. A single record per CDR3 protein comes from TCRdb applying MiXCR to the 5' RACE reads. This sample has 550,000 to 750,000 distinct CDR3 sequences; around 21% occur once, and the top ten carry 3.6%. Healthy Russian Caucasian donors spanned ages roughly 6 to 90 years. Samples each yielded at least 6 micrograms of total RNA.

This chain joins TRBV15 and TRBJ2-7; 11 positions agree with TRBD2. This TCR was recovered from a man between 65 and 85 years old in good health. The sample was blood. The CDR3 sequence is CATSRDLSLAGGYEQYF. The CDR3 DNA follows: TGTGCCACCAGCAGAGATCTCTCCCTAGCGGGGGGCTACGAGCAGTACTTC.